The 32 T cell receptor beta chains reported below all come from one sample, sequenced in a study of shared clonotypes between healthy human individuals. Assay: immunoSEQ multiplex PCR; the TCRdb copy retains only in-frame clones and omits some. The sample carries some 2,500,000 clones, roughly 92% recorded once. The sample was naive CD4+ T cells from PBMCs. Subset noted: CD45RA+ positively selected. The source of these receptors is a young man in good health. Some clones in this sample may be carry-over from other donors' samples.

The genes are TRBV5-1 and TRBJ1-2; maybe TRBD1 (6 bases). Trimming removed 5 bases from V and 4 bases from J, with 27 bases in between. CDR3 length equals 18 residues. CDR1 and CDR2 (germline): SGHRS, YFSETQ. The CDR3 bases are TGCGCCAGCAGTCTCCTCCGTGGTTCGGCGGGGGCCATCTATGGCTACACCTTC. The encoded protein is CASSLLRGSAGAIYGYTF.

V and J are TRBV7-6 and TRBJ2-3, with TRBD1 as a possible D gene (5 bases). Germline CDR1 is SGHVS and CDR2 is FNYEAQ. Trimming took off 5 bases at V and 2 bases at J, with 17 bases between the two ends. This CDR3 is built from 16 residues. CDR3 bases: TGTGCCAGCAGCCGGGCCGGACACCTCCCCACAGATACGCAGTATTTT. It translates to CASSRAGHLPTDTQYF.

CDR3 in amino acids: CASSFGATTDTQYF. The CDR3 coding sequence is TGTGCCAGCAGCTTTGGGGCAACCACAGATACGCAGTATTTT. V gene TRBV7-9 combines with J gene TRBJ2-3, with D possibly matching TRBD1 (5 bases). Germline V CDR1 and CDR2: SEHNR, FQNEAQ (reference sequence). With 3 bases removed from V and 2 bases from J, the gap between germline ends came to 9 bases. There are 14 residues in the CDR3.

The V call is TRBV28, the J call TRBJ1-2; 11 positions agree with TRBD1. The CDR3 is 14 amino acids. After removal of 3 bases from V and 7 bases from J, the junction contained 4 bases not matched to a gene. The germline gives CDR1 MDHEN, CDR2 SYDVKM. The CDR3 is CASSFWTGGPGYTF. DNA of the CDR3: TGTGCCAGCAGTTTCTGGACAGGGGGCCCTGGCTACACCTTC.

The chain recombines TRBV28 with TRBJ2-7; perhaps TRBD1 as D (6 bases). V gave up 10 bases and J gave up 4 bases, with 11 bases separating them. The CDR3 extends over 11 amino acids. From germline, CDR1 is MDHEN and CDR2 SYDVKM. CDR3 sequence reads: CATEDRYEQYF. The CDR3 nucleotides read TGTGCCACCGAAGACAGGTACGAGCAGTACTTC.

The gene calls are TRBV6-5 and TRBJ2-1; no definite D call. Germline V gives CDR1 MNHEY, CDR2 SVGAGI. There are 12 residues in the CDR3. V was shortened by 0 bases and J by 7 bases, with 4 bases between the two germline ends. In DNA, the CDR3 is TGTGCCAGCAGTTACTCCCTAAATGAGCAGTTCTTC. It translates to CASSYSLNEQFF.

In this sample, this clone turned up a few times. Other DNA sequences from this sample encode an identical CDR3 as well. The V call is TRBV5-4, the J call TRBJ2-7; tentatively, D is TRBD2 (6 bases). Germline loops: CDR1 SGHNT, CDR2 YYREEE (reference sequence). With 0 bases removed from V and 1 base from J, the gap between germline ends came to 8 bases. This CDR3 comprises 14 residues. The CDR3 spells CASSLAGGSYEQYF. CDR3 nucleotide sequence: TGTGCCAGCAGCTTGGCCGGGGGATCCTACGAGCAGTACTTC.

Only one count was recorded for this clone. This sequence joins TRBV7-2 and TRBJ1-1; no clear D gene. CDR3 length equals 14 residues. Trimming stripped 3 bases from V and 1 base from J, with 9 bases between. Germline V gene sequence: CDR1 SGHTA, CDR2 FQGNSA. DNA of the CDR3: TGTGCCAGCAGCTTGACTTCGGGGAACACTGAAGCTTTCTTT. As protein: CASSLTSGNTEAFF. The full variable domain, its missing parts supplied by reference TRBV7-2 and TRBJ1-1, is GAGVSQSPSNKVTEKGKDVELRCDPISGHTALYWYRQSLGQGLEFLIYFQGNSAPDKSGLPSDRFSAERTGGSVSTLTIQRTQQEDSAVYLCASSLTSGNTEAFFGQGTRLTVV.

The chain recombines TRBV5-6 with TRBJ2-7; 9 bases fit TRBD2. Germline V CDR1 and CDR2: SGHDT, YYEEEE. This CDR3 spans 14 amino acids. V was clipped by 6 bases and J by 7 bases; unmatched bases: 11. DNA for the CDR3: TGTGCCAGCAAGGGTGGGCTAGCGGGACGGGAGCAGTACTTC. Its protein product is CASKGGLAGREQYF.

The chain combines TRBV5-1 with TRBJ1-3; 7 nucleotides align to TRBD1. The ends lost 4 bases at V and 4 bases at J; junction bases unmatched: 8. This CDR3 comprises 15 residues. Germline V gene data show CDR1 as SGHRS and CDR2 as YFSETQ. For the CDR3, the DNA is TGCGCCAGCAGCCGCGACAGGGCGGGAGGAAACACCATATATTTT. This translates into CASSRDRAGGNTIYF.

J is TRBJ1-4 and V is TRBV18; 7 bases map to TRBD1. Germline V lookup: CDR1 KGHSH, CDR2 LQKENI. The CDR3 loop spans 12 amino acids. With 5 bases clipped from V and 8 bases from J, the junction kept 2 bases outside the gene matches. This chain's CDR3 is CASSAQGEKLFF. The CDR3 nucleotides read TGTGCCAGCTCAGCACAGGGGGAAAAACTGTTTTTT.

V is TRBV28 and J is TRBJ2-5; D is undetermined. The CDR3 covers 13 residues. Trimming shortened V by 7 bases and J by 4 bases, and 13 bases separated the two germline ends. The germline V gene encodes CDR1 MDHEN and CDR2 SYDVKM. The CDR3 spells CASTMTVLETQYF. The CDR3 DNA is TGTGCCAGCACCATGACTGTTCTAGAGACCCAGTACTTC.

This sequence joins TRBV14 and TRBJ2-7, with TRBD1 matching 10 bases. The junction had 31 bases not matched to a gene; V was cut back by 6 bases and J by 2 bases. Germline CDR1 reads SGHDN; CDR2 reads FVKESK. The CDR3 contains 23 residues. The CDR3 coding sequence is TGTGCCAGCAGTCATAGATCGGGACAGGGGCGCCTATTTCTAGCGTCAAAGCCCTACGAGCAGTACTTC. As protein: CASSHRSGQGRLFLASKPYEQYF.

This chain's CDR3 is CASSYGSGSVEQYF. CDR3 in DNA: TGTGCCAGCAGTTATGGGAGCGGGAGTGTGGAGCAGTACTTC. The chain is built from TRBV28 and TRBJ2-7; TRBD2 matches 8 bases. Germline lookup yields CDR1 MDHEN and CDR2 SYDVKM. J gave up 7 bases and V 4 bases, and 9 bases lay outside the gene matches. CDR3 length equals 14 residues. Full variable domain (missing parts from reference TRBV28 and TRBJ2-7): DVKVTQSSRYLVKRTGEKVFLECVQDMDHENMFWYRQDPGLGLRLIYFSYDVKMKEKGDIPEGYSVSREKKERFSLILESASTNQTSMYLCASSYGSGSVEQYFGPGTRLTVT.

The rearrangement uses TRBV25-1 and TRBJ2-5; D is perhaps TRBD1 (6 bases). The CDR3 spans 17 residues. Trimming shortened V by 3 bases and J by 1 base, and 18 bases separated the two germline ends. CDR1 and CDR2 (germline): MGHDK, SYGVNS. The CDR3 is CASSDPRGGRAQETQYF. DNA of the CDR3: TGTGCCAGCAGTGATCCCCGTGGGGGCAGGGCCCAAGAGACCCAGTACTTC. Looking up the rest from reference TRBV25-1 and TRBJ2-5 gives the full variable domain: EADIYQTPRYLVIGTGKKITLECSQTMGHDKMYWYQQDPGMELHLIHYSYGVNSTEKGDLSSESTVSRIRTEHFPLTLESARPSHTSQYLCASSDPRGGRAQETQYFGPGTRLLVL.

The rearrangement uses TRBV6-6 and TRBJ1-3, with D maybe TRBD1 (5 bases). Germline CDR1 reads MNHNY; CDR2 reads SVGAGI (reference sequence). The CDR3 is 16 amino acids. The ends were cut back, 6 bases at V and 0 bases at J, with 15 bases in the middle. CDR3 coding DNA: TGTGCCAGCAGCCCGTTCAGGGTGAGCTCTGGAAACACCATATATTTT. It yields the protein CASSPFRVSSGNTIYF.

The genes are TRBV7-9 and TRBJ2-3; perhaps TRBD2 as D (5 bases). Trimming removed 3 bases from V and 4 bases from J, with 11 bases in between. The CDR3 has 14 residues. CDR1 SEHNR and CDR2 FQNEAQ come from the germline V gene (reference sequence). The CDR3 DNA reads TGTGCCAGCAGCTTTGAGGGTTCGGCAGATACGCAGTATTTT. Its protein product is CASSFEGSADTQYF.

The V gene is TRBV19, the J gene TRBJ2-1; D remains ambiguous. Germline V gene lookup returns CDR1 LNHDA and CDR2 SQIVND (reference sequence). CDR3 length: 16 residues. The germline V and J ends were trimmed by 6 bases and 5 bases, with 20 bases remaining between them. For the CDR3, the DNA is TGTGCCAGTAGCCCCAACGGAAGGGTGGGGAACAATGAGCAGTTCTTC. Its protein product is CASSPNGRVGNNEQFF. Full variable domain (rest looked up from reference TRBV19 and TRBJ2-1): DGGITQSPKYLFRKEGQNVTLSCEQNLNHDAMYWYRQDPGQGLRLIYYSQIVNDFQKGDIAEGYSVSREKKESFPLTVTSAQKNPTAFYLCASSPNGRVGNNEQFFGPGTRLTVL.

The V gene is TRBV19, the J gene TRBJ1-1; D is undetermined. Looked up from germline, CDR1 is LNHDA and CDR2 is SQIVND (reference sequence). V gave up 7 bases and J gave up 7 bases, with 13 bases separating them. The CDR3 has 12 residues. As DNA, the CDR3 is TGTGCCAGTAACCGTGGAGGAGGTGAAGCTTTCTTT. The encoded protein is CASNRGGGEAFF.

This clone was recorded only once. The chain employs TRBV19 and TRBJ1-4; TRBD1 might be the D (6 bases). This CDR3 spans 15 amino acids. Per the germline V gene, CDR1 is LNHDA and CDR2 is SQIVND (reference sequence). The V and J ends lost 2 bases and 3 bases respectively, with 10 bases between them. The CDR3 spells CASSITTGSNEKLFF. The CDR3 DNA follows: TGTGCCAGTAGTATAACGACAGGTTCTAATGAAAAACTGTTTTTT.

The chain is built from TRBV4-3 and TRBJ2-5; maybe TRBD1 (6 bases). CDR1 and CDR2 from the germline V gene are LGHNA and YSLEER. The CDR3 sequence is 13 residues long. V was clipped by 4 bases and J by 2 bases, with 8 bases between them. The CDR3 nucleotides read TGCGCCAGCAGCCGGGACATACAAGAGACCCAGTACTTC. It codes for CASSRDIQETQYF.

This clone turned up a few times. This specimen includes other DNA sequences encoding the same CDR3. The chain links TRBV2 to TRBJ2-1, with a weak D call TRBD2 (6 bases). The germline CDR1 and CDR2 sequences are SNHLY and FYNNEI. The CDR3 loop spans 12 amino acids. V was clipped by 6 bases and J by 4 bases, with 7 bases between them. The CDR3 DNA reads as TGTGCCAGCAGCGGAGGGTACAATGAGCAGTTCTTC. It specifies CASSGGYNEQFF.

This rearrangement joins TRBV10-3 to TRBJ2-3; a weak D match, TRBD1 (5 bases). V was cut by 5 bases and J by 0 bases, with 27 bases left in between. CDR1 and CDR2 (germline): ENHRY, SYGVKD. This CDR3 has 20 amino acids. The CDR3 nucleotides read TGTGCCATCAGTTCCTCCGGTAAGGTGGGGCCTTCAACTAGCACAGATACGCAGTATTTT. Translation gives CAISSSGKVGPSTSTDTQYF.

The chain carries TRBV6-1 and TRBJ2-5; D might be TRBD2 (6 bases). Germline CDR1 and CDR2: MNHNS and SASEGT. Deletions cut 1 base from V and 5 bases from J, with 11 bases between. The CDR3 sequence is 14 residues long. The CDR3 spells CASSEGEGRETQYF. As DNA, the CDR3 is TGTGCCAGCAGTGAAGGGGAAGGGAGGGAGACCCAGTACTTC.

This chain uses TRBV4-3 with TRBJ2-1, with D possibly TRBD2 on 5 matching bases. The V gene lost 3 bases and the J gene lost 3 bases, with 18 bases spanning the gap. The CDR3 loop spans 17 amino acids. The germline V gene has CDR1 LGHNA and CDR2 YSLEER. The CDR3 nucleotides read TGCGCCAGCAGCCAGGAAATAGTCCGAGGGCGCTACAATGAGCAGTTCTTC. As protein: CASSQEIVRGRYNEQFF.

The genes are TRBV1 and TRBJ2-2. TRBV1 counts as a pseudogene. The CDR3 totals 18 residues. This CDR3 reads CTSSQDIPLGKNTGELFF. In nucleotides, the CDR3 is TGCACCAGCAGCCAAGATATTCCCCTGGGGAAGAACACCGGGGAGCTGTTTTTT.

This clone was observed a single time. This sequence joins TRBV6-5 and TRBJ1-1; 8 bases map to TRBD1. Trimming at V came to 6 bases and at J to 12 bases, leaving 12 bases not matched to a gene. CDR3 length equals 13 residues. Per germline, CDR1 MNHEY and CDR2 SVGAGI. CDR3 DNA sequence: TGTGCCAGCAGGCTAACTGACAGGGGCCCTTCTTTCTTT. This codes for CASRLTDRGPSFF.

The V and J genes are TRBV29-1 and TRBJ1-1; D gene unclear. CDR3 length equals 13 residues. V was shortened by 3 bases and J by 4 bases, with 12 bases between the two germline ends. The germline V gene encodes CDR1 SQVTM and CDR2 ANQGSEA. CDR3 sequence reads: CSVESHLSTEAFF. Here the CDR3 DNA reads TGCAGCGTTGAGTCACATTTGAGCACTGAAGCTTTCTTT.

This clone was recorded once. The genes are TRBV18 and TRBJ1-1, with no clear D. V dropped 3 bases and J dropped 4 bases, with 12 bases sitting between them. Germline assignment: CDR1 KGHSH and CDR2 LQKENI. The CDR3 spans 14 residues. The CDR3 sequence is CASSPLQHGTEAFF. For the CDR3, the DNA is TGTGCCAGCTCACCGCTCCAACACGGCACTGAAGCTTTCTTT.

The chain combines TRBV13 with TRBJ2-2, with D perhaps given as TRBD1 or TRBD2 (5 bases each). Germline assignment: CDR1 PRHDT and CDR2 FYEKMQ (reference sequence). CDR3 length equals 14 residues. The V and J ends lost 3 bases and 6 bases respectively, with 11 bases between them. CDR3 nucleotide sequence: TGTGCCAGCAGCTTGGGCAGGGAGTCCGGGGAGCTGTTTTTT. Translated, it gives CASSLGRESGELFF.

The genes are TRBV5-1 and TRBJ1-4, with TRBD1 identical over 9 bases. V was pared by 3 bases and J by 0 bases, with 6 bases of the junction left unmatched. This CDR3 comprises 17 residues. Germline CDR1 reads SGHRS; CDR2 reads YFSETQ. CDR3 loop: CASSWRTGDSTNEKLFF. CDR3 in DNA: TGCGCCAGCAGCTGGAGGACAGGGGACTCAACTAATGAAAAACTGTTTTTT. Using reference TRBV5-1 and TRBJ1-4 for the parts outside the CDR3, the full variable domain is KAGVTQTPRYLIKTRGQQVTLSCSPISGHRSVSWYQQTPGQGLQFLFEYFSETQRNKGNFPGRFSGRQFSNSRSEMNVSTLELGDSALYLCASSWRTGDSTNEKLFFGSGTQLSVL.

The chain recombines TRBV27 with TRBJ1-5; no reliable D call. V lost 7 bases and J lost 6, with 13 bases in between. The germline CDR1 and CDR2 sequences are MNHEY and SMNVEV (reference sequence). The CDR3 length is 13 residues. CDR3 protein: CASKSSGSQPQHF. DNA of the CDR3: TGTGCCAGCAAGTCCTCGGGAAGTCAGCCCCAGCATTTT.